This T cell receptor (beta chain) was recovered during a study of cytomegalovirus exposure and HLA in healthy donors. Study in general: The approximately 680 first-cohort repertoires and the 120 or so validation repertoires shared the same platform, a later analysis reported.

This clone has just one count. What it binds is unknown. Germline V CDR1 and CDR2: SGHTA, FQGNSA. Between the trimmed V and J ends, which lost 2 bases and 1 base, there was a span of 15 bases. The CDR3 loop spans 17 amino acids. Findings of the study overall: CMV antigen specificity was confirmed in vitro for a few CMV-associated chains. The tendency of first-cohort TCR clusters to co-occur in the 120 or so validation repertoires was the finding of a later analysis. Rarity characterized most TCR sequences, yet some public TCRs appeared in many donors.

The table came from immunoSEQ multiplex PCR; TCRdb's copy has only in-frame clones and leaves some out. This sample has about 150,000 clones, with around 84% found just once. V usage is TRBV7-2 and J usage is TRBJ1-3; TRBD1 is a possible D gene (5 bases). This receptor was obtained from a human donor in good health. Material: PBMCs. CDR3 in amino acids: CASSLILRVLSGNTIYF. As DNA, the CDR3 is TGTGCCAGCAGCTTAATCCTCAGGGTTCTATCTGGAAACACCATATATTTT.